This is a list of T cell receptor beta chains from one sample in a study of T cell responses to AZD1222 COVID-19 vaccine. TCRdb keeps only in-frame clones here, not all; method: immunoSEQ multiplex PCR. Of roughly 260,000 clones in the sample, 85% to 95% are singletons; the top ten hold around 0.6%. The sample here was peripheral blood, taken on day 0 of AZD1222 vaccination. The receptors originated from an adult in good health. CDR3s include the opening cysteine and the closing phenylalanine or tryptophan. D genes are given only for firm matches. For some rows the clone size is stated as once, few or many, or as a class when expanded; others skip it.

d_call,v_call,clone_size,j_call,cdr3_nt,cdr3_aa
-,TRBV25-1,-,TRBJ2-5,TGTGCCAGCAGTGAAGTAGGGAGGGAGACCCAGTACTTC,CASSEVGRETQYF
-,TRBV6-5,once,TRBJ2-7,TGTGCCAGCGGGGACCAGGCTACCTACGAGCAGTACTTC,CASGDQATYEQYF
TRBD2,TRBV5-1,-,TRBJ2-3,TGCGCCAGCAGCCTACGACTAGCGGGGAACACAGATACGCAGTATTTT,CASSLRLAGNTDTQYF
TRBD1,TRBV29-1,-,TRBJ1-2,TGCAGCGTTTCCGGGACAGGGGTATATGGCTACACCTTC,CSVSGTGVYGYTF
-,TRBV6-1,-,TRBJ1-2,TGTGCCAGCAGTGACCAGCCATCCTCCAACTATGGCTACACCTTC,CASSDQPSSNYGYTF
-,TRBV2,once,TRBJ2-7,TGTGCCAGCAGCCCCGGGCCTAGCGAGATCTACGAGCAGTACTTC,CASSPGPSEIYEQYF
-,TRBV5-6,once,TRBJ2-7,TGTGCCAGCAGCTCGGGACCGGGCCTCTACGAGCAGTACTTC,CASSSGPGLYEQYF
TRBD1,TRBV11-2,-,TRBJ2-7,TGTGCCAGCAGCCCGATAAACAGGGGGAGGAGGTCCTACGAGCAGTACTTC,CASSPINRGRRSYEQYF
-,TRBV19,-,TRBJ2-5,TGTGCCAGTAGTGTGGACGCAGAAGAGACCCAGTACTTC,CASSVDAEETQYF
TRBD2,TRBV12-5,-,TRBJ2-5,TGTGCTAGTGGTTCCAGCGGGGGAAAAGAGACCCAGTACTTC,CASGSSGGKETQYF
TRBD1,TRBV19,-,TRBJ1-3,TGTGCCAGTAGTTTCCTCCCCGGGACAGGAGGCGGAAACACCATATATTTT,CASSFLPGTGGGNTIYF
-,TRBV2,-,TRBJ1-1,TGTGCCAGCAGACGGGACTTTATTCGGACTGAAGCTTTCTTT,CASRRDFIRTEAFF
TRBD2,TRBV27,-,TRBJ2-1,TGTGCCAGCCGACTAGCGGGAGGCCACAATGAGCAGTTCTTC,CASRLAGGHNEQFF
-,TRBV3-1/TRBV3-2,-,TRBJ1-5,TGTGCCAGCAGCGCGCGGGGGGGTCAGCCCCAGCATTTT,CASSARGGQPQHF
-,TRBV4-1,-,TRBJ1-1,TGCGCCAGCAGCCCGATCGGGGCGAGGTGGGGGGGCATCACTGAAGCTTTCTTT,CASSPIGARWGGITEAFF
-,TRBV21-1,-,TRBJ2-5,TGTGCCACCCTGGCTCCACAAGCTCAGGAGACCCAGTACTTC,CATLAPQAQETQYF
-,TRBV18,-,TRBJ1-3,TGTGCCAGCTCGCCGAGCCGGGGCGCCTACACTGGAAACACCATATATTTT,CASSPSRGAYTGNTIYF
-,TRBV5-1,-,TRBJ2-3,TGCGCCAGCAGCTCTCAGTACGCTAGCACAGATACGCAGTATTTT,CASSSQYASTDTQYF
-,TRBV24-1,-,TRBJ2-3,TGTGCCACCAGTGGGGGGGGCAGGGGGCAAACAGATACGCAGTATTTT,CATSGGGRGQTDTQYF
-,TRBV4-1,-,TRBJ2-7,TGCGCCAGCAGCCAAGTAGCAGTCTCCTACGAGCAGTACTTC,CASSQVAVSYEQYF
TRBD1,TRBV30,-,TRBJ2-7,TGTGCCTGGAGTGTTTGGACAGGGATGGGCGAGCAGTACTTC,CAWSVWTGMGEQYF
-,TRBV6-5,-,TRBJ1-1,TGTGCCAGCAGACCTTCGGGGGGGTTAGACACTGAAGCTTTCTTT,CASRPSGGLDTEAFF
-,TRBV6-1,once,TRBJ1-5,TGTGCCAGCAGTGAAGGGGGCCGGGGTTATCAGCCCCAGCATTTT,CASSEGGRGYQPQHF
TRBD1,TRBV15,-,TRBJ1-4,TGTGCCACCAGCAGAGATTTGGGACAGGGTAGGGAACTGTTTTTT,CATSRDLGQGRELFF
TRBD2,TRBV5-4,-,TRBJ2-1,TGTGCCAGCAGCTCCCGGGGGGTACACAATGAGCAGTTCTTC,CASSSRGVHNEQFF
-,TRBV6-5,-,TRBJ1-3,TGTGCCAGCAGTTACCGGGCACCTAACTCTGGAAACACCATATATTTT,CASSYRAPNSGNTIYF
-,TRBV9,once,TRBJ2-1,TGTGCCAGCAGCGTAGCTTTGACTACAGGAGGAGGTGAGCAGTTCTTC,CASSVALTTGGGEQFF
-,TRBV6-6,-,TRBJ2-7,TGTGCCAGCAGCCCGACAGACCTCTACGAGCAGTACTTC,CASSPTDLYEQYF
TRBD1,TRBV2,once,TRBJ1-5,TGTGCCAGCAGGGCCGGGACAGGGTATAGCAATCAGCCCCAGCATTTT,CASRAGTGYSNQPQHF
-,TRBV18,-,TRBJ1-2,TGTGCCAGCTCAAGGGACCAGGGGTCATATGGCTACACCTTC,CASSRDQGSYGYTF
-,TRBV7-2,-,TRBJ1-2,TGTGCCAGCAGCTCAACCTGGGACTATGGCTACACCTTC,CASSSTWDYGYTF
TRBD2,TRBV18,once,TRBJ2-7,TGTGCCAGCTCACCCCGGGCTAGCGGACCCTACGAGCAGTACTTC,CASSPRASGPYEQYF
-,TRBV9,-,TRBJ2-2,TGTGCCAGCAGCCCCATCAGGGGCAGACAAGGGTTGGACACCGGGGAGCTGTTTTTT,CASSPIRGRQGLDTGELFF
-,TRBV5-6,-,TRBJ2-7,TGTGCCAGCACCCACCGGGACTCCCACGAGCAGTACTTC,CASTHRDSHEQYF
-,TRBV9,-,TRBJ2-7,TGTGCCAGCAGCGTAGATGCGAGTCGCGAGCAGTACTTC,CASSVDASREQYF
-,TRBV4-1,-,TRBJ1-6,TGCGCCAGCAGCCAAGGATCGGGCAGCCATAATTCACCCCTCCACTTT,CASSQGSGSHNSPLHF
TRBD2,TRBV18,-,TRBJ2-5,TGTGCCAGCTCACCCCCCGGGGGGGAGACCCAGTACTTC,CASSPPGGETQYF
-,TRBV10-3,-,TRBJ2-4,TGTGCCATCAGTGAAATCATGTCGAACATTCAGTACTTC,CAISEIMSNIQYF
TRBD2,TRBV19,-,TRBJ2-5,TGTGCCACCACTCCTAGCGGGGGCCCCCGGGGAGAGACCCAGTACTTC,CATTPSGGPRGETQYF
TRBD1,TRBV5-6,-,TRBJ1-5,TGTGCCAGCAGCGTCGGGACAGGGAATAGCAATCAGCCCCAGCATTTT,CASSVGTGNSNQPQHF
-,TRBV28,-,TRBJ2-1,TGTGCCAGCAGTTCGCGGTCGGATGAGCAGTTCTTC,CASSSRSDEQFF
TRBD1,TRBV5-1,-,TRBJ2-5,TGCGCCAGCAGCTCCGGACAGGCAAAAGAGACCCAGTACTTC,CASSSGQAKETQYF
TRBD1,TRBV5-4,-,TRBJ2-3,TGTGCCAGCAGCCCCCGACAGGGGTCAGATACGCAGTATTTT,CASSPRQGSDTQYF
-,TRBV19,-,TRBJ2-7,TGTGCCAGTAGTATGGGCAGGGAAACATACTTC,CASSMGRETYF
TRBD2,TRBV5-4,-,TRBJ2-3,TGTGCCAGCAGCACCGGGCTAGCGGGGGTAGATACGCAGTATTTT,CASSTGLAGVDTQYF
-,TRBV7-6,-,TRBJ1-5,TGTGCCAGCAGCGACCATGGGCAGCCCCAGCATTTT,CASSDHGQPQHF
-,TRBV7-9,-,TRBJ1-5,TGTGCCAGCAGCTTAGGAGGGGTACAGCCCCAGCATTTT,CASSLGGVQPQHF
-,TRBV19,once,TRBJ1-1,TGTGCCAGTAATCCGGGACGAAACACTGAAGCTTTCTTT,CASNPGRNTEAFF
TRBD1,TRBV7-6,-,TRBJ1-5,TGTGCCAGCAGCAGGGGACAGGGGCCGAATCAGCCCCAGCATTTT,CASSRGQGPNQPQHF
TRBD1,TRBV20-1,-,TRBJ1-1,TGCAGTGCTAGAGAGACAGGGAAGGCTTTCTTT,CSARETGKAFF
-,TRBV7-3,-,TRBJ2-2,TGTGCCAGCAGCCCCAGGACTCCCCCCGGGGAGCTGTTTTTT,CASSPRTPPGELFF
TRBD1,TRBV7-2,-,TRBJ1-2,TGTGCCACTTCACCTACGGGACAGGGGTATGGCTACACCTTC,CATSPTGQGYGYTF
TRBD1,TRBV2,-,TRBJ1-2,TGTGCCAGCAGACAGGGGACTCCCTATGGCTACACCTTC,CASRQGTPYGYTF
TRBD1,TRBV18,once,TRBJ2-5,TGTGCCAGCTCGCCCTCAAGGGACAGGGGGCAAGAGACCCAGTACTTC,CASSPSRDRGQETQYF
-,TRBV29-1,few,TRBJ2-3,TGCAGCGTTGATTCGGATCCCACAGATACGCAGTATTTT,CSVDSDPTDTQYF
-,TRBV28,-,TRBJ1-1,TGTGCCATCCAGGGTCAGTTCAACACTGAAGCTTTCTTT,CAIQGQFNTEAFF
-,TRBV10-2,-,TRBJ2-1,TGCGCCAGCAGGGTTGGGATCGGGCAGTTCTTC,CASRVGIGQFF
-,TRBV6-5,-,TRBJ1-1,TGTGCCAGCAGCCTCAGGGGCACTGAAGCTTTCTTT,CASSLRGTEAFF